The next 8 T cell receptor beta chains were all read from a single sample in a study of cytomegalovirus exposure and HLA in healthy donors. TCRdb's copy holds only in-frame clones and misses some; the assay was immunoSEQ multiplex PCR. This sample has more than 65,000 clones, with 85% to 95% found just once. Material: PBMCs. These receptors were obtained from a man aged 18 to 29 in good health and CMV-seronegative.

This chain connects TRBV12-5 to TRBJ2-7; 11 nucleotides line up with TRBD1. V lost 4 bases and J lost 4; bases outside the gene matches: 9. The CDR3 runs 16 residues. Germline CDR1 is LGHNT and CDR2 is FRNRAP. The CDR3 DNA sequence: TGTGCTAGTGGTTCCACACGGACAGGGGGCATTTACGAGCAGTACTTC. Translation: CASGSTRTGGIYEQYF.

This rearrangement joins TRBV5-5 to TRBJ2-1; D is uncertain. V lost 1 base to trimming and J lost 4 bases, with 12 bases between them. The germline V gene encodes CDR1 SGHKS and CDR2 YYEKEE (reference sequence). This CDR3 is built from 15 residues. In DNA form, the CDR3 reads TGTGCCAGCAGCTTGTTGCCAGATCCTTACAATGAGCAGTTCTTC. Its protein is CASSLLPDPYNEQFF. Full variable domain (missing parts from reference TRBV5-5 and TRBJ2-1): DAGVTQSPTHLIKTRGQQVTLRCSPISGHKSVSWYQQVLGQGPQFIFQYYEKEERGRGNFPDRFSARQFPNYSSELNVNALLLGDSALYLCASSLLPDPYNEQFFGPGTRLTVL.

The gene calls are TRBV6-1 and TRBJ2-7; possible D gene TRBD2, 7 bases. CDR3 length: 15 residues. Trimming pared 7 bases from V and 2 bases from J, leaving 18 bases between. Germline values: CDR1 MNHNS, CDR2 SASEGT. The CDR3 loop is CASIEGGAPPYEQYF. The CDR3 DNA reads as TGTGCCAGCATCGAGGGGGGGGCACCACCCTACGAGCAGTACTTC.

The rearrangement uses TRBV5-6 and TRBJ1-2, with a weak D call TRBD1 (6 bases). The germline V gene encodes CDR1 SGHDT and CDR2 YYEEEE. Trimming pared 5 bases from V and 4 bases from J, leaving 15 bases between. This CDR3 has 14 amino acids. CDR3 sequence reads: CASRAGVWIYGYTF. The CDR3 nucleotides read TGTGCCAGCAGAGCAGGGGTATGGATCTATGGCTACACCTTC.

The chain uses TRBV7-8 and TRBJ2-3, with 12 bases fitting TRBD2. The CDR3 is 16 residues long. Germline V CDR1 and CDR2: SGHVS, FQNEAQ. With V trimmed by 6 bases and J by 4 bases, 8 bases remained unmatched. This CDR3 is CASSPSGGASSDTQYF. The CDR3 DNA reads TGTGCCAGCAGTCCTAGCGGGGGGGCGAGCTCAGATACGCAGTATTTT.

Only one count was recorded for this clone. The chain recombines TRBV18 with TRBJ1-5; D is unresolved. Deletions cut 3 bases from V and 4 bases from J, with 7 bases between. Germline V lookup: CDR1 KGHSH, CDR2 LQKENI. CDR3 length: 13 amino acids. The CDR3 DNA sequence: TGTGCCAGCTCACCGGCGGCGAATCAGCCCCAGCATTTT. Translated, it gives CASSPAANQPQHF. The whole variable domain, filled in from reference TRBV18 and TRBJ1-5, reads NAGVMQNPRHLVRRRGQEARLRCSPMKGHSHVYWYRQLPEEGLKFMVYLQKENIIDESGMPKERFSAEFPKEGPSILRIQQVVRGDSAAYFCASSPAANQPQHFGDGTRLSIL.

V is TRBV18 and J is TRBJ2-7; 10 bases are shared with TRBD1. V dropped 3 bases and J dropped 0; count of bases not matched to a gene: 2. CDR3 length: 15 amino acids. CDR1 and CDR2 from the germline V gene are KGHSH and LQKENI. The CDR3 DNA reads TGTGCCAGCTCACCGGGACAGGGGCACTCCTACGAGCAGTACTTC. Protein: CASSPGQGHSYEQYF.

The chain has TRBV7-9 and TRBJ2-7; D is perhaps TRBD1 (5 bases). CDR1 is SEHNR, CDR2 FQNEAQ, per germline (reference sequence). This CDR3 has 13 amino acids. V dropped 3 bases and J dropped 2 bases, with 8 bases sitting between them. CDR3 sequence (DNA): TGTGCCAGCAGCTTGCCAGGGACCTACGAGCAGTACTTC. Translating it yields CASSLPGTYEQYF.